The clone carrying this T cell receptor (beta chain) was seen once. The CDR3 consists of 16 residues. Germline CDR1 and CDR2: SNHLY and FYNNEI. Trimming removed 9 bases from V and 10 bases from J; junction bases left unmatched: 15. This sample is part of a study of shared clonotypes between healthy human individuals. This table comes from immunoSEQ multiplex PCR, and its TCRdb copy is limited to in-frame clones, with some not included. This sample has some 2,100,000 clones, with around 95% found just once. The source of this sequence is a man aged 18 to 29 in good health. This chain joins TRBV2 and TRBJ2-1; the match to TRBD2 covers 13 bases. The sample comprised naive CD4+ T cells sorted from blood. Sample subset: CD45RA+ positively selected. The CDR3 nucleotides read TGTGCCAGAGGTTCCCGATGGACTAGCGGGGGAGGGGAGCAGTTCTTC. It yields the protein CARGSRWTSGGGEQFF.